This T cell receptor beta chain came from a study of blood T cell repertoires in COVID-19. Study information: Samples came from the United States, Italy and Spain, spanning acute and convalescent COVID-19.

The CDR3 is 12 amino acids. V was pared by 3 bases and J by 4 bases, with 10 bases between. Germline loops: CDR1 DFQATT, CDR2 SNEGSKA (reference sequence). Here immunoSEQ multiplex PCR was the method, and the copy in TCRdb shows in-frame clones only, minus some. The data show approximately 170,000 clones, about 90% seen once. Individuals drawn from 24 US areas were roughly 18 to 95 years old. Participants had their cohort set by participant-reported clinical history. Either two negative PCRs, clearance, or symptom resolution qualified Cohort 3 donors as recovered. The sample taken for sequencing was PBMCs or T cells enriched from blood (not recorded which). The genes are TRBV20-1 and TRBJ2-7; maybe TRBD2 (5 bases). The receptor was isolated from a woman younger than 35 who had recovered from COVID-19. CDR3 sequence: CSASREKYEQYF. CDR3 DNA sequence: TGCAGTGCTAGTAGGGAGAAGTACGAGCAGTACTTC.